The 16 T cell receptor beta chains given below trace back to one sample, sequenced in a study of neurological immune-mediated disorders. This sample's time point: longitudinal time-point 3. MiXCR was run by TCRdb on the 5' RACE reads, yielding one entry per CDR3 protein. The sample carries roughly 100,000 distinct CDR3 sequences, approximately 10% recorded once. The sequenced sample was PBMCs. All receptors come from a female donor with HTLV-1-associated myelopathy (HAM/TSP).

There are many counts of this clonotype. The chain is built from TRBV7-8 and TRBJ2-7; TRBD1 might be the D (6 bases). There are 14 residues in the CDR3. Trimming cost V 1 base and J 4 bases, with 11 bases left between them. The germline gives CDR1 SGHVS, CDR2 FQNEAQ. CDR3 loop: CASSLGQGFYEQYF. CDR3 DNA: TGTGCCAGCAGCTTAGGTCAGGGGTTTTACGAGCAGTACTTC.

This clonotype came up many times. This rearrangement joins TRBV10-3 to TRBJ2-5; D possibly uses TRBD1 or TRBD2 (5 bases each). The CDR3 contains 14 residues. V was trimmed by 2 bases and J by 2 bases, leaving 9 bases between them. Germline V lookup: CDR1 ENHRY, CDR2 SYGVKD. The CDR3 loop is CAISETWGQETQYF. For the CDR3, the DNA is TGTGCCATCAGTGAGACGTGGGGGCAAGAGACCCAGTACTTC.

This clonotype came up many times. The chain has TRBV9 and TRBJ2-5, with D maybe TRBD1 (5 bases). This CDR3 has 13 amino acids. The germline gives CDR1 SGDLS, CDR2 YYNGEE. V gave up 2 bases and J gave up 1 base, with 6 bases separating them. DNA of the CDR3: TGTGCCAGCAGCGTGGACATCCAAGAGACCCAGTACTTC. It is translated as CASSVDIQETQYF.

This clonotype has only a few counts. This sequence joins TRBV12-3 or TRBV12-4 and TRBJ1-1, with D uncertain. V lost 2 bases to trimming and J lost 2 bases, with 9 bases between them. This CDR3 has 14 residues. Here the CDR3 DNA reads TGTGCCAGCAGTTTACGGGTCGGAAACACTGAAGCTTTCTTT. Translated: CASSLRVGNTEAFF.

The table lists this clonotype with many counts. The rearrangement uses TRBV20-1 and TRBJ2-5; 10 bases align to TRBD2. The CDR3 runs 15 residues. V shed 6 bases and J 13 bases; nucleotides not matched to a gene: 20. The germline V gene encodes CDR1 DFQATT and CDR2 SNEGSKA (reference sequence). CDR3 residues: CSAHPGTSAAPQLYF. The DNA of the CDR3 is TGCAGTGCCCACCCCGGGACTAGCGCTGCCCCCCAGCTGTACTTC.

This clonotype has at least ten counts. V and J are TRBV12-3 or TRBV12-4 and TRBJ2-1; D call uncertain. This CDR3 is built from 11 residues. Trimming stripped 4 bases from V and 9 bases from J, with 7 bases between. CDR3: CASSSGLEQFF. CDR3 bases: TGTGCCAGCAGTTCGGGTCTTGAGCAGTTCTTC.

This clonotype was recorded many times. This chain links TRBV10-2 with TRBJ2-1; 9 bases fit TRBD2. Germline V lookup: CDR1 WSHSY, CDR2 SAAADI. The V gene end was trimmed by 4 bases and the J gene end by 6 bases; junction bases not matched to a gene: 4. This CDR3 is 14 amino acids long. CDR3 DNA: TGCGCCAGCAGTGGTCTAGCGGGGCCCAATGAGCAGTTCTTC. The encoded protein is CASSGLAGPNEQFF.

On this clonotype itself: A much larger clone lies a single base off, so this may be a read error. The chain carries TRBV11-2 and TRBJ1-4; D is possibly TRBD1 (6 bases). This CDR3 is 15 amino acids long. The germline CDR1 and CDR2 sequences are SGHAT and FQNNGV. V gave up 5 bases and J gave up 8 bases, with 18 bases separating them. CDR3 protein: CASSQPPGASEKLFF. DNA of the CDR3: TGTGCCAGCAGCCAGCCTCCGGGGGCCAGCGAAAAACTGTTTTTT. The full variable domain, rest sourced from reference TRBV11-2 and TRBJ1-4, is EAGVAQSPRYKIIEKRQSVAFWCNPISGHATLYWYQQILGQGPKLLIQFQNNGVVDDSQLPKDRFSAERLKGVDSTLKIQPAKLEDSAVYLCASSQPPGASEKLFFGSGTQLSVL.

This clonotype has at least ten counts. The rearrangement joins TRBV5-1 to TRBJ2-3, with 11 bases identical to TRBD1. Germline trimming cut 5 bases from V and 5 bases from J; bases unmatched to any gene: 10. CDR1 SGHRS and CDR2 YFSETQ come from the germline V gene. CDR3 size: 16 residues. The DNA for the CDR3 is TGCGCCAGCAGGCGCGTAACCGGGACAGGGGGAGATACGCAGTATTTT. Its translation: CASRRVTGTGGDTQYF.

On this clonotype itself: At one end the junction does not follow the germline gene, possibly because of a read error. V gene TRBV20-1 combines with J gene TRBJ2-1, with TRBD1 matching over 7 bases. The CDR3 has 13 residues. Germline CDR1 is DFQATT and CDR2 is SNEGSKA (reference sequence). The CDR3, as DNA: TGCAGTACCAACAGGGGCTCCTACAATGAGCAGCTCTTT. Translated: CSTNRGSYNEQLF.

The CDR3 loop reads CASSPPVRGKNIQYF. As DNA, the CDR3 is TGCGCCAGCAGCCCCCCTGTGAGGGGCAAAAACATTCAGTACTTC. V and J are TRBV4-1 and TRBJ2-4, with D perhaps being TRBD1 or TRBD2 (5 bases each). Trimming cost V 4 bases and J 3 bases, with 13 bases left between them. Per the germline V gene, CDR1 is MGHRA and CDR2 is YSYEKL. The CDR3 runs to 15 residues.

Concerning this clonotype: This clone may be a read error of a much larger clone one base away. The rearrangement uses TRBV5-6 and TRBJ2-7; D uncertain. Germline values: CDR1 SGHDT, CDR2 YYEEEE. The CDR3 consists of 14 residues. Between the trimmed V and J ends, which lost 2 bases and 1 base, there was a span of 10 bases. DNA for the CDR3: TGTGCCAGCAGCTTACCGGAACATTCCTACGAGCAGTACTTC. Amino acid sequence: CASSLPEHSYEQYF.

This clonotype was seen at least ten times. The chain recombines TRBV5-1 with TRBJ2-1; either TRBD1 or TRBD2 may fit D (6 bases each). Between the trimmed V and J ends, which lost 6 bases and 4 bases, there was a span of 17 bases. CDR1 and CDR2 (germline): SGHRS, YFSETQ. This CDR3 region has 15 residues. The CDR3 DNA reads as TGCGCCAGCACCCGTTGGACGGGGGCGTACAATGAGCAGTTCTTC. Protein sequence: CASTRWTGAYNEQFF.

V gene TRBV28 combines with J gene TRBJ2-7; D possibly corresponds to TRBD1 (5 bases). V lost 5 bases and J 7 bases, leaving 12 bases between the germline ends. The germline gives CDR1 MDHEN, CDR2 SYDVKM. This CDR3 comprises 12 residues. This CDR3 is CASSGQGGEQYF. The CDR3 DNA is TGTGCCAGCAGTGGGCAGGGCGGTGAGCAGTACTTC. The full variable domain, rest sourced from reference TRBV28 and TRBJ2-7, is DVKVTQSSRYLVKRTGEKVFLECVQDMDHENMFWYRQDPGLGLRLIYFSYDVKMKEKGDIPEGYSVSREKKERFSLILESASTNQTSMYLCASSGQGGEQYFGPGTRLTVT.

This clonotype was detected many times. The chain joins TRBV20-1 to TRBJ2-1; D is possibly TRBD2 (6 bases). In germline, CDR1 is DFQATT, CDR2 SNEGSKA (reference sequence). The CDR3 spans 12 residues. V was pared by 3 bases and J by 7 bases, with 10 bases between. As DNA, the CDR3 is TGCAGTGCTAGCGGGACTTTTAATGAGCAGTTCTTC. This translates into CSASGTFNEQFF.

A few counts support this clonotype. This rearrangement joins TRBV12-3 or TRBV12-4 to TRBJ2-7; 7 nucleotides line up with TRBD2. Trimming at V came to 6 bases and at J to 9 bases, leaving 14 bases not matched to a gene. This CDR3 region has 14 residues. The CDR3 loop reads CASRGPSGLTRQYF. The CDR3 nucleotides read TGTGCCAGCAGGGGACCTAGCGGTCTTACCCGGCAGTACTTC.